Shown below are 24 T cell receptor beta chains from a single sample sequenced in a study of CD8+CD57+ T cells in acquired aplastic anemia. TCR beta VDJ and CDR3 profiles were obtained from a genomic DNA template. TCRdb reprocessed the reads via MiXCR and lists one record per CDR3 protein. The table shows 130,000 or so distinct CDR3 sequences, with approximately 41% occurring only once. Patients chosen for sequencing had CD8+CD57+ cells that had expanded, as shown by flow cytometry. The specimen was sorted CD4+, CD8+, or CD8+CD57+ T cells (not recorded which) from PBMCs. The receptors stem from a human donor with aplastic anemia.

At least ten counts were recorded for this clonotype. The CDR3 spells CASSLDIIGTAGGTF. CDR3 coding DNA: TGTGCCAGCAGCTTAGATATAATTGGGACAGCTGGAGGGACCTTC. V and J are TRBV11-2 and TRBJ1-2, with TRBD1 matching 7 bases. V dropped 0 bases and J dropped 14; count of bases not matched to a gene: 15. Germline V gene lookup returns CDR1 SGHAT and CDR2 FQNNGV. CDR3 length: 15 residues.

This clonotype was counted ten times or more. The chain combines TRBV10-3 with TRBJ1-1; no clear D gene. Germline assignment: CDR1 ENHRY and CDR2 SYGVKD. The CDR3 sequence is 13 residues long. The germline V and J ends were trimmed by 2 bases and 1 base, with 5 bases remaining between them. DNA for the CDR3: TGTGCCATCAGTGAGAGGGAGAACACTGAAGCTTTCTTT. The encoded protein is CAISERENTEAFF.

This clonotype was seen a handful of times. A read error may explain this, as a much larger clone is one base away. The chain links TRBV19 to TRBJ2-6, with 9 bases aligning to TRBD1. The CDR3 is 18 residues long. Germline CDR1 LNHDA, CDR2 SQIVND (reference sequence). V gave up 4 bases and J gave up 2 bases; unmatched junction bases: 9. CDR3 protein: CASSTTGQGFAGANVLTF. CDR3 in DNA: TGTGCCAGTAGTACCACGGGACAGGGATTCGCTGGGGCCAACGTCCTGACTTTC.

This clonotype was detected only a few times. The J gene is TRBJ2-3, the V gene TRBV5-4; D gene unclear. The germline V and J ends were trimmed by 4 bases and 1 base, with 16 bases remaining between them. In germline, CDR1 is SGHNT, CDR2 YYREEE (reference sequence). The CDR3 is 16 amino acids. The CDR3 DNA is TGTGCCAGCAGCCTGGGCTTAGGATTTGGCACAGATACGCAGTATTTT. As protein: CASSLGLGFGTDTQYF. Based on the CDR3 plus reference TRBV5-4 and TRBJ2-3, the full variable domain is ETGVTQSPTHLIKTRGQQVTLRCSSQSGHNTVSWYQQALGQGPQFIFQYYREEENGRGNFPPRFSGLQFPNYSSELNVNALELDDSALYLCASSLGLGFGTDTQYFGPGTRLTVL.

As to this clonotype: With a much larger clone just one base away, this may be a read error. CDR3 protein: CASGTSDRKTQYF. The CDR3 DNA is TGTGCCAGCGGGACTAGCGATAGGAAGACCCAGTACTTC. The rearrangement uses TRBV6-6 and TRBJ2-5; 10 bases line up with TRBD2. The CDR3 sequence is 13 residues long. From germline, CDR1 is MNHNY and CDR2 SVGAGI (reference sequence). J was trimmed by 6 bases and V by 8 bases; bases with no gene match: 6.

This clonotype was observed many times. CDR3: CASRSFAGASADTQYF. CDR3 nucleotides: TGTGCCAGCAGATCTTTCGCGGGGGCTTCGGCAGATACGCAGTATTTT. This chain links TRBV6-5 with TRBJ2-3; tentative D call: TRBD2 (7 bases). CDR3 length equals 16 residues. Trimming pared 6 bases from V and 4 bases from J, leaving 20 bases between. Germline CDR1 reads MNHEY; CDR2 reads SVGAGI.

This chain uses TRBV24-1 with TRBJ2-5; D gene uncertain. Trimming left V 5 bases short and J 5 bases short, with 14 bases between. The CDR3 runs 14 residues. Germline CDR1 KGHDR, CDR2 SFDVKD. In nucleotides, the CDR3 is TGTGCCACCAGTGGGGCAGGTTCGTTGGAGACCCAGTACTTC. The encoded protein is CATSGAGSLETQYF.

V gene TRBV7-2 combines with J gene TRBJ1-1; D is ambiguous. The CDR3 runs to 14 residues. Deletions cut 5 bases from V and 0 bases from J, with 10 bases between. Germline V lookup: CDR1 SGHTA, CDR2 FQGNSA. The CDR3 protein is CASSPRLVNTEAFF. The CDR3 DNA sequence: TGTGCCAGCAGCCCGAGGTTGGTGAACACTGAAGCTTTCTTT.

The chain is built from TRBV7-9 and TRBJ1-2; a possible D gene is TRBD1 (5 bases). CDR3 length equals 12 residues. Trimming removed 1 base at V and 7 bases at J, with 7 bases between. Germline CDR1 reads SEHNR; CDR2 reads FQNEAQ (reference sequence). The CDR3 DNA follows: TGTGCCAGCAGCTTAGGGGGGGGTGGCTACACCTTC. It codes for CASSLGGGGYTF.

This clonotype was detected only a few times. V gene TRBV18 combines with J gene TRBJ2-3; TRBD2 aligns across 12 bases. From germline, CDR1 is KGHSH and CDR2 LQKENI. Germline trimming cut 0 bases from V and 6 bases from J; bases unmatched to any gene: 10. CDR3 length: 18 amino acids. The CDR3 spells CASSPPTGLAGGADTQYF. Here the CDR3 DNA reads TGTGCCAGCTCACCACCTACGGGACTAGCGGGTGGAGCCGATACGCAGTATTTT.

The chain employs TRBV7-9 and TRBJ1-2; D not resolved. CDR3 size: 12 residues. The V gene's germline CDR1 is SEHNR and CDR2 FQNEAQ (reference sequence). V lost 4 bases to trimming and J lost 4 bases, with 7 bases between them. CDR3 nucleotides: TGTGCCAGCAGCTCCCGGGGCTATGGCTACACCTTC. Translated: CASSSRGYGYTF.

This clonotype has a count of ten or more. CDR3 amino acids: CSAREKVGRGDTQYF. The CDR3 region has the DNA TGCAGTGCTAGAGAAAAGGTTGGACGGGGGGATACGCAGTATTTT. This chain uses TRBV20-1 with TRBJ2-3; D may be TRBD2 (6 bases). The V gene lost 0 bases and the J gene lost 6 bases, with 16 bases spanning the gap. Germline CDR1 reads DFQATT; CDR2 reads SNEGSKA (reference sequence). The CDR3 contains 15 residues.

As DNA, the CDR3 is TGCGCCAGCAGCCCCTACCAAGGTCGGAGGGGGGCGGTTGGTTGCACCTTC. Protein sequence: CASSPYQGRRGAVGCTF. J is TRBJ1-2 and V is TRBV5-1; weak D call: TRBD1 (6 bases). The germline V gene encodes CDR1 SGHRS and CDR2 YFSETQ. V was pared by 4 bases and J by 13 bases, with 32 bases between. The CDR3 extends over 17 amino acids.

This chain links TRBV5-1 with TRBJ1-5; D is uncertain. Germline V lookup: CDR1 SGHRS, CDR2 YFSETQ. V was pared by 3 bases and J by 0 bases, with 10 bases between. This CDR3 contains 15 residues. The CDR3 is CASSSDGYSNQPQHF. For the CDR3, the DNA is TGCGCCAGCAGCTCGGACGGTTATAGCAATCAGCCCCAGCATTTT.

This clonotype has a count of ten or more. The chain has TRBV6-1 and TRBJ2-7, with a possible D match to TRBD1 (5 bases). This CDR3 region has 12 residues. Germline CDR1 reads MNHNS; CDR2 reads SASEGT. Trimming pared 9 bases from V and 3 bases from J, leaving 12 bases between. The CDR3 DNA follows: TGTGCCAGTTCTACTACAGGCTACGAGCAGTACGTC. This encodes CASSTTGYEQYV.

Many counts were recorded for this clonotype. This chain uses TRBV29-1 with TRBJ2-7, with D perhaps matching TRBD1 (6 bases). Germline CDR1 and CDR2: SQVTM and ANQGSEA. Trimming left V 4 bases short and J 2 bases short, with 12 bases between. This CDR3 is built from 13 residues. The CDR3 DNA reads TGCAGCGTTGGACAGGAGGAACCCTACGAGCAGTACTTC. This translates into CSVGQEEPYEQYF.

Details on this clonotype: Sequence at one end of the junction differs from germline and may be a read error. CDR3 nucleotides: TGCGCCACCAGCCAAGAAGGAAGCGGGGGCTTCCAAGAGACCCAGTACTTC. Amino acids: CATSQEGSGGFQETQYF. J is TRBJ2-5 and V is TRBV4-3, with 8 bases identical to TRBD2. The CDR3 length is 17 residues. CDR1 and CDR2 (germline): LGHNA, YSLEER.

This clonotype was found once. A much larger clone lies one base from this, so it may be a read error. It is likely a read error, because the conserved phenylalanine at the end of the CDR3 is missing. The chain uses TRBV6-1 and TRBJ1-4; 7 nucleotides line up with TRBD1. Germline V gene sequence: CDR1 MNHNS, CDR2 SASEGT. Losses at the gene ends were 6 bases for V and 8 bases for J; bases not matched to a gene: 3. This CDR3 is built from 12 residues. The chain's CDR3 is CASRRGREKLFL. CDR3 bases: TGTGCCAGCAGGAGGGGGCGAGAAAAACTGTTTCTT.

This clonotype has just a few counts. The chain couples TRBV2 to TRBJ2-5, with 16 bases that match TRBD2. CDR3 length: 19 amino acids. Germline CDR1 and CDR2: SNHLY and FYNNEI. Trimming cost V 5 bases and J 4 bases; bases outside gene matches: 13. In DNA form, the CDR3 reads TGTGCCAGCAGTTTCGTCGCCGGGACTAGCGGGGGGGCGCCAGAGACCCAGTACTTC. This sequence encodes CASSFVAGTSGGAPETQYF.

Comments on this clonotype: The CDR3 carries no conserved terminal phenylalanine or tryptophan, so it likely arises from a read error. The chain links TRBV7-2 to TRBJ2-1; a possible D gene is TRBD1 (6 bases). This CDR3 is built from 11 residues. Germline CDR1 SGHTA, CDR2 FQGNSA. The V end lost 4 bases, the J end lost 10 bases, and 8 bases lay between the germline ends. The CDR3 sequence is CASSSTGEQFL. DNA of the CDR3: TGTGCCAGCAGCTCTACAGGGGAGCAGTTCCTC.

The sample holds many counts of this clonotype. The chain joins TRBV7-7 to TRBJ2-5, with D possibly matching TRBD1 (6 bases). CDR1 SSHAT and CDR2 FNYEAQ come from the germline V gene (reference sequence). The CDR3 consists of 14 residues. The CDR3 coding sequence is TGTGCTGGCAGCTTAGGGGGTATCCAAGAGACCCAGTACTTC. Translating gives CAGSLGGIQETQYF.

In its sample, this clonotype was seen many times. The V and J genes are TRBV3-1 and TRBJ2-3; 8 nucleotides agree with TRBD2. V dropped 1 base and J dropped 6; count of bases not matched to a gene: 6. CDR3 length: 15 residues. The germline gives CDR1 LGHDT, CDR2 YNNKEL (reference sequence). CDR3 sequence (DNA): TGTGCCAGCAGCCAAGCAGCGGGGGCCGGGGATACGCAGTATTTT. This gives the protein CASSQAAGAGDTQYF.

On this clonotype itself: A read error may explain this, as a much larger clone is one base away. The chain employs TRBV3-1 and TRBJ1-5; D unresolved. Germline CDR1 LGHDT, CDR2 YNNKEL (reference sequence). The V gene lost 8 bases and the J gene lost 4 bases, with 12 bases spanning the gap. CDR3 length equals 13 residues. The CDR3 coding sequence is TGTGCCAGCGGCCTCGAGAGTAATCAGCCCCAGCATTTT. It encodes CASGLESNQPQHF.

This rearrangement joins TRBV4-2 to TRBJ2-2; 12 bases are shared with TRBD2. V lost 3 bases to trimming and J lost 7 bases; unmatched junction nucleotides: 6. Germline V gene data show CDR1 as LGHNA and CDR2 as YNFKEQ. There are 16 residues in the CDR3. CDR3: CASSQALAGGSGELFF. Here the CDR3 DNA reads TGTGCCAGCAGCCAGGCCCTAGCGGGGGGGAGCGGGGAGCTGTTTTTT.